A single sample gave rise to the 26 T cell receptor beta chains below, sequenced in a study of blood T cell repertoires in COVID-19. TCRdb's copy holds only in-frame clones and misses some; the assay was immunoSEQ multiplex PCR. The table includes fewer than 250,000 clones, roughly 88% detected once. The specimen was PBMCs or T cells enriched from blood (not recorded which). These receptors all come from a woman aged 45-59 years who had recovered from COVID-19.

In nucleotides, the CDR3 is TGCGCCAGCAGCTTGGAGGGGTTGAACACTGAAGCTTTCTTT. This encodes CASSLEGLNTEAFF. This rearrangement joins TRBV5-1 to TRBJ1-1; a possible D gene is TRBD1 (5 bases). Trimming removed 0 bases at V and 0 bases at J, with 6 bases between. Germline-derived CDR1 and CDR2 are SGHRS and YFSETQ. The CDR3 has 14 residues.

The V call is TRBV5-5, the J call TRBJ1-4, with D unresolved. This CDR3 has 16 residues. Germline V lookup: CDR1 SGHKS, CDR2 YYEKEE (reference sequence). The germline V and J ends were trimmed by 1 base and 8 bases, with 18 bases remaining between them. The CDR3: CASSLSGFGRAEKLFF. CDR3 nucleotide sequence: TGTGCCAGCAGCTTGTCGGGATTTGGACGCGCGGAAAAACTGTTTTTT.

The rearrangement joins TRBV7-2 to TRBJ1-6; D is unclear. The CDR3 is made up of 16 amino acids. Germline V gene lookup returns CDR1 SGHTA and CDR2 FQGNSA. Trimming shortened V by 4 bases and J by 1 base, and 11 bases separated the two germline ends. DNA for the CDR3: TGTGCCAGCAGCTCTACTGGGAGGTCCTATAATTCACCCCTCCACTTT. Translated, it gives CASSSTGRSYNSPLHF.

V gene TRBV13 combines with J gene TRBJ2-7, with D possibly TRBD2 on 5 matching bases. Germline V lookup: CDR1 PRHDT, CDR2 FYEKMQ (reference sequence). The CDR3 covers 16 residues. V was shortened by 6 bases and J by 2 bases, with 20 bases between the two germline ends. The CDR3 DNA follows: TGTGCCAGCAGGCCCAGCGGCCGCTGGCCAACCTACGAGCAGTACTTC. Encoded protein: CASRPSGRWPTYEQYF.

J is TRBJ2-1 and V is TRBV19; a possible D gene is TRBD2 (7 bases). The germline gives CDR1 LNHDA, CDR2 SQIVND (reference sequence). This CDR3 comprises 17 residues. V was trimmed by 1 base and J by 0 bases, leaving 13 bases between them. The CDR3 bases are TGTGCCAGTAGTATAGCTGGGGGGGCGTTCTCCTACAATGAGCAGTTCTTC. Its translation is CASSIAGGAFSYNEQFF.

The chain employs TRBV7-2 and TRBJ2-1, with D perhaps matching TRBD2 (6 bases). The germline V and J ends were trimmed by 5 bases and 6 bases, with 11 bases remaining between them. The germline V gene has CDR1 SGHTA and CDR2 FQGNSA. This CDR3 spans 13 amino acids. CDR3 bases: TGTGCCAGCAGCCCCGGACTAATCAATGAGCAGTTCTTC. It specifies CASSPGLINEQFF.

The CDR3 loop is CASTRRDTQYF. In DNA form, the CDR3 reads TGTGCCAGCACCCGGAGAGATACGCAGTATTTT. The rearrangement links TRBV28 to TRBJ2-3, with D hard to call. The CDR3 covers 11 residues. V was pared by 7 bases and J by 5 bases, with 7 bases between. In germline, CDR1 is MDHEN, CDR2 SYDVKM.

The rearrangement joins TRBV6-5 to TRBJ1-2; 8 bases are a match to TRBD1. With V trimmed by 5 bases and J by 7 bases, 3 bases remained unmatched. The CDR3 contains 12 residues. CDR1 MNHEY and CDR2 SVGAGI come from the germline V gene. CDR3 loop: CASSHGQGGYTF. The CDR3 DNA reads as TGTGCCAGCAGTCACGGACAGGGTGGCTACACCTTC.

This clone was seen just once. The J gene is TRBJ2-1, the V gene TRBV7-3; 8 bases match TRBD2. CDR1 and CDR2 from the germline V gene are SGHTA and FQGTGA. The CDR3 has 16 amino acids. Germline trimming cut 1 base from V and 7 bases from J; bases unmatched to any gene: 9. The CDR3 is CASSLMAGTSSNEQFF. CDR3 nucleotides: TGTGCCAGCAGCTTAATGGCGGGGACTAGTAGTAATGAGCAGTTCTTC.

This clone was seen only a few times. The V and J genes are TRBV19 and TRBJ1-2; D is ambiguous. CDR1 and CDR2 from the germline V gene are LNHDA and SQIVND (reference sequence). The length of the CDR3 is 13 residues. V was clipped by 4 bases and J by 3 bases, with 9 bases between them. The CDR3 sequence is CASSNRAYYGYTF. The CDR3 DNA reads TGTGCCAGTAGTAACAGAGCCTACTATGGCTACACCTTC. The whole variable domain, remainder taken from reference TRBV19 and TRBJ1-2, is DGGITQSPKYLFRKEGQNVTLSCEQNLNHDAMYWYRQDPGQGLRLIYYSQIVNDFQKGDIAEGYSVSREKKESFPLTVTSAQKNPTAFYLCASSNRAYYGYTFGSGTRLTVV.

The CDR3 DNA is TGTGCCAGCAGCCAAGAGAAGGACAGAGACTCTGGAAACACCATATATTTT. Translated: CASSQEKDRDSGNTIYF. The rearrangement links TRBV14 to TRBJ1-3; TRBD1 is a possible D gene (6 bases). Germline V gives CDR1 SGHDN, CDR2 FVKESK. The CDR3 is 17 amino acids. V was shortened by 0 bases and J by 0 bases, with 12 bases between the two germline ends.

V usage is TRBV28 and J usage is TRBJ2-2, with D unresolved. V was pared by 4 bases and J by 5 bases, with 5 bases between. Germline CDR1 and CDR2: MDHEN and SYDVKM. The CDR3 is 12 residues long. CDR3 protein: CASSSETGELFF. CDR3 nucleotide sequence: TGTGCCAGCAGTTCAGAAACCGGGGAGCTGTTTTTT.

This clone was observed once. The chain couples TRBV4-1 to TRBJ2-1; 8 bases match TRBD2. Germline V gene data show CDR1 as MGHRA and CDR2 as YSYEKL. This CDR3 has 17 residues. After removal of 0 bases from V and 8 bases from J, the junction contained 12 bases not matched to a gene. Here the CDR3 reads CASSQDPGSSTSDEQFF. The DNA for the CDR3 is TGCGCCAGCAGCCAAGATCCAGGTTCGTCGACTAGCGATGAGCAGTTCTTC.

This clone was counted once. J is TRBJ1-6 and V is TRBV5-6, with 11 bases fitting TRBD1. The V segment lost 1 base and the J segment 3 bases; nucleotides outside the gene matches: 3. The CDR3 contains 17 residues. From germline, CDR1 is SGHDT and CDR2 YYEEEE. Here the CDR3 DNA reads TGTGCCAGCAGCTTGATGGGACAGGGGGACTATAATTCACCCCTCCACTTT. It encodes CASSLMGQGDYNSPLHF.

This chain connects TRBV19 to TRBJ1-2, with TRBD1 identical over 8 bases. The ends lost 8 bases at V and 4 bases at J; junction bases unmatched: 9. The germline V gene encodes CDR1 LNHDA and CDR2 SQIVND (reference sequence). This CDR3 spans 14 amino acids. CDR3 nucleotide sequence: TGTGCCAGTGGGGGGCAGGGGGCAGGCTATGGCTACACCTTC. As protein: CASGGQGAGYGYTF.

This clone was recorded only once. V usage is TRBV4-3 and J usage is TRBJ2-7; TRBD1 is a possible D gene (6 bases). The length of the CDR3 is 13 residues. The V end lost 5 bases, the J end lost 6 bases, and 14 bases lay between the germline ends. CDR1 and CDR2 from the germline V gene are LGHNA and YSLEER. The CDR3 region is CASSSGVRGEQYF. CDR3 nucleotide sequence: TGCGCCAGCAGCTCAGGGGTCAGAGGCGAGCAGTACTTC.

The J gene is TRBJ2-3, the V gene TRBV7-3, with TRBD2 matching 7 bases. This CDR3 is 15 amino acids long. Trimming cost V 6 bases and J 6 bases; bases outside gene matches: 12. The germline CDR1 and CDR2 sequences are SGHTA and FQGTGA. The DNA for the CDR3 is TGTGCCAGCAGTTCCGCCACTAGCGTTGGGGATACGCAGTATTTT. Protein product: CASSSATSVGDTQYF.

This clone was counted only a few times. The chain employs TRBV2 and TRBJ1-5, with 9 positions matching TRBD1. Germline CDR1 and CDR2: SNHLY and FYNNEI. This CDR3 spans 15 amino acids. V lost 6 bases to trimming and J lost 3 bases; unmatched junction nucleotides: 6. The CDR3 nucleotides read TGTGCCAGCAGGGTTGGACAGGGGTCCAATCAGCCCCAGCATTTT. The encoded protein is CASRVGQGSNQPQHF. Supplemented by reference TRBV2 and TRBJ1-5, the full variable domain reads EPEVTQTPSHQVTQMGQEVILRCVPISNHLYFYWYRQILGQKVEFLVSFYNNEISEKSEIFDDQFSVERPDGSNFTLKIRSTKLEDSAMYFCASRVGQGSNQPQHFGDGTRLSIL.

This clone was found once. The chain uses TRBV7-2 and TRBJ1-5; D is undetermined. The length of the CDR3 is 15 residues. Germline lookup yields CDR1 SGHTA and CDR2 FQGNSA. The V end lost 4 bases, the J end lost 5 bases, and 15 bases lay between the germline ends. The CDR3 nucleotides read TGTGCCAGCAGCTGGACGGACTCAATTTATCAGCCCCAGCATTTT. The encoded protein is CASSWTDSIYQPQHF.

The rearrangement links TRBV5-5 to TRBJ2-3; D is possibly TRBD1 (5 bases). V was pared by 3 bases and J by 3 bases, with 17 bases between. This CDR3 has 16 residues. CDR1 SGHKS and CDR2 YYEKEE come from the germline V gene (reference sequence). The CDR3 region is CASSSIRASRTDTQYF. The CDR3 DNA sequence: TGTGCCAGCAGCTCAATCAGGGCATCCCGGACAGATACGCAGTATTTT.

J is TRBJ1-4 and V is TRBV7-2; D not certain. The V gene lost 0 bases and the J gene lost 4 bases, with 9 bases spanning the gap. This CDR3 is 15 amino acids long. Looked up from germline, CDR1 is SGHTA and CDR2 is FQGNSA. The DNA for the CDR3 is TGTGCCAGCAGCTTAGCGGGCCAGATTAATGAAAAACTGTTTTTT. Protein product: CASSLAGQINEKLFF.

J is TRBJ1-6 and V is TRBV20-1; a possible D gene is TRBD1 (5 bases). Germline V gene data show CDR1 as DFQATT and CDR2 as SNEGSKA (reference sequence). The V end lost 3 bases, the J end lost 3 bases, and 12 bases lay between the germline ends. The CDR3 covers 15 residues. CDR3 bases: TGCAGTGCTAGTAGCGCAGGGAACTATAATTCACCCCTCCACTTT. Amino acids: CSASSAGNYNSPLHF.

The chain carries TRBV29-1 and TRBJ2-7, with 8 bases lining up with TRBD2. The CDR3 length is 11 residues. Germline V gene sequence: CDR1 SQVTM, CDR2 ANQGSEA. V shed 7 bases and J 4 bases; nucleotides not matched to a gene: 3. The CDR3 region is CSGTSGYEQYF. The CDR3 DNA reads TGCAGCGGTACTAGCGGTTACGAGCAGTACTTC.

The chain combines TRBV9 with TRBJ2-2; 8 bases are a match to TRBD1. Trimming at V came to 7 bases and at J to 4 bases, leaving 6 bases not matched to a gene. CDR1 and CDR2 (germline): SGDLS, YYNGEE. The CDR3 sequence is 14 residues long. This CDR3 is CASGGQETTGELFF. Here the CDR3 DNA reads TGTGCCAGCGGGGGACAGGAGACCACCGGGGAGCTGTTTTTT. Filled out from reference TRBV9 and TRBJ2-2, the complete variable domain reads DSGVTQTPKHLITATGQRVTLRCSPRSGDLSVYWYQQSLDQGLQFLIQYYNGEERAKGNILERFSAQQFPDLHSELNLSSLELGDSALYFCASGGQETTGELFFGEGSRLTVL.

V is TRBV19 and J is TRBJ1-1; D is unclear. V was cut by 6 bases and J by 4 bases, with 15 bases left in between. The CDR3 runs to 14 residues. Per germline, CDR1 LNHDA and CDR2 SQIVND (reference sequence). The CDR3 loop reads CASSWTGLTTEAFF. CDR3 DNA sequence: TGTGCCAGTAGCTGGACTGGGTTGACCACTGAAGCTTTCTTT. Full variable domain (remainder filled in from reference TRBV19 and TRBJ1-1): DGGITQSPKYLFRKEGQNVTLSCEQNLNHDAMYWYRQDPGQGLRLIYYSQIVNDFQKGDIAEGYSVSREKKESFPLTVTSAQKNPTAFYLCASSWTGLTTEAFFGQGTRLTVV.

The V gene is TRBV25-1, the J gene TRBJ1-4; possible D gene TRBD1, 5 bases. V lost 2 bases, J lost 7 bases, and 8 bases lay in between. The CDR3 extends over 13 amino acids. Germline V gene lookup returns CDR1 MGHDK and CDR2 SYGVNS. CDR3 sequence (DNA): TGTGCCAGCAGTGAAGGGGGGAGTGAAAAACTGTTTTTT. This gives the protein CASSEGGSEKLFF.